Each of the 9 T cell receptor beta chains below was sequenced from the same sample in a study of blood T cell repertoires in COVID-19. TCRdb's copy holds only in-frame clones and misses some; the assay was immunoSEQ multiplex PCR. The sample holds about 140,000 clones; about 82% are singletons and the top ten take 4.5%. Sequencing was carried out using peripheral blood. The receptors were sampled from a woman of 80 years or more with active or convalescent COVID-19.

This clone was seen only a few times. CDR3: CASSVQGRGTEAFF. In DNA form, the CDR3 reads TGTGCCAGCAGTGTACAGGGGAGAGGCACTGAAGCTTTCTTT. The rearrangement uses TRBV28 and TRBJ1-1, with 7 bases that match TRBD1. The V and J ends lost 5 bases and 4 bases, in that order; junction bases with no gene match: 7. The CDR3 has 14 residues. Looked up from germline, CDR1 is MDHEN and CDR2 is SYDVKM. Using reference TRBV28 and TRBJ1-1 for the parts outside the CDR3, the full variable domain is DVKVTQSSRYLVKRTGEKVFLECVQDMDHENMFWYRQDPGLGLRLIYFSYDVKMKEKGDIPEGYSVSREKKERFSLILESASTNQTSMYLCASSVQGRGTEAFFGQGTRLTVV.

The chain joins TRBV6-5 to TRBJ1-2, with TRBD1 identical over 9 bases. V lost 6 bases to trimming and J lost 8 bases; unmatched junction nucleotides: 7. Looked up from germline, CDR1 is MNHEY and CDR2 is SVGAGI. This CDR3 spans 13 amino acids. CDR3 sequence reads: CASSRTGATGYTF. CDR3 coding DNA: TGTGCCAGCAGCAGGACAGGGGCGACGGGCTACACCTTC.

V is TRBV27 and J is TRBJ2-1, with TRBD1 matching 9 bases. V was clipped by 5 bases and J by 4 bases; unmatched bases: 6. There are 15 residues in the CDR3. Germline V gene data show CDR1 as MNHEY and CDR2 as SMNVEV (reference sequence). The chain's CDR3 is CASSHGQGSYNEQFF. In DNA, the CDR3 is TGTGCCAGCAGTCACGGACAGGGGTCATACAATGAGCAGTTCTTC.

The table lists this clone with many counts. The chain uses TRBV5-1 and TRBJ1-4, with 7 bases aligning to TRBD1. The CDR3 covers 16 residues. CDR1 and CDR2 (germline): SGHRS, YFSETQ. With 1 base clipped from V and 6 bases from J, the junction kept 9 bases outside the gene matches. CDR3 sequence (DNA): TGCGCCAGCAGCTTGACCGACAGGGCACAGGATGAAAAACTGTTTTTT. Its translation is CASSLTDRAQDEKLFF.

The table lists this clone with a few counts. The chain is built from TRBV21-1 and TRBJ1-2; TRBD1, as called in the table, went unchecked against the DNA. TRBV21-1 is listed as a pseudogene. The CDR3 contains 15 residues. The CDR3 here is CASSKWDRVEYGYTF. The CDR3 DNA is TGTGCCAGCAGCAAATGGGACAGGGTGGAATATGGCTACACCTTC.

V and J are TRBV5-1 and TRBJ2-1, with TRBD1 matching 7 bases. CDR3 length: 16 residues. Germline-derived CDR1 and CDR2 are SGHRS and YFSETQ. V gave up 4 bases and J gave up 2 bases; unmatched junction bases: 9. As DNA, the CDR3 is TGCGCCAGCAGCCCAGCCCCAGGGACAGCCTACAATGAGCAGTTCTTC. Translated, it gives CASSPAPGTAYNEQFF.

This sequence joins TRBV30 and TRBJ1-1, with a weak D call TRBD1 (5 bases). Trimming left V 4 bases short and J 1 base short, with 16 bases between. The CDR3 has 15 amino acids. Germline V lookup: CDR1 GTSNPN, CDR2 SVGIG (reference sequence). CDR3 sequence (DNA): TGTGCCTGGACCCTGGGGGGATTTCGGAACACTGAAGCTTTCTTT. The encoded protein is CAWTLGGFRNTEAFF.

V usage is TRBV18 and J usage is TRBJ1-4; 9 bases match TRBD1. In germline, CDR1 is KGHSH, CDR2 LQKENI. The CDR3 contains 15 residues. Trimming cost V 4 bases and J 5 bases; bases outside gene matches: 5. The CDR3 DNA is TGTGCCAGCTCACTCGGGACAGGGACGAATGAAAAACTGTTTTTT. Protein sequence: CASSLGTGTNEKLFF.

The rearrangement links TRBV6-6 to TRBJ1-6, with D maybe TRBD1 (6 bases). Germline V CDR1 and CDR2: MNHNY, SVGAGI (reference sequence). Trimming cost V 4 bases and J 9 bases, with 16 bases left between them. CDR3 length: 15 residues. In nucleotides, the CDR3 is TGTGCCAGCAGTTTTCAGGGGTTTCTGGGTTCACCCCTCCACTTT. Translating gives CASSFQGFLGSPLHF.